This T cell receptor (beta chain) was profiled in a study of CD8+CD57+ T cells in acquired aplastic anemia. Trimming at V came to 6 bases and at J to 7 bases, leaving 5 bases not matched to a gene. Germline loops: CDR1 SGHTA, CDR2 FQGNSA. This CDR3 is 13 amino acids long. It was genomic DNA that served as the template for profiling TCR beta VDJ and CDR3. TCRdb reanalysed the reads using MiXCR and keeps one entry per CDR3 protein. The sample lists some 290,000 distinct CDR3 sequences; 45% to 65% were seen once. Sequencing was performed on sorted CD4+, CD8+, or CD8+CD57+ T cells (not recorded which) from PBMCs. This sequence joins TRBV7-2 and TRBJ1-3; the match to TRBD1 covers 8 bases. The source is a human donor with severe aplastic anemia or a healthy control (not recorded which). The CDR3, as DNA: TGTGCCAGCAGTGGACAGGGCGGGAACACCATATATTTT. It codes for CASSGQGGNTIYF. Complete variable domain (other parts from reference TRBV7-2 and TRBJ1-3): GAGVSQSPSNKVTEKGKDVELRCDPISGHTALYWYRQSLGQGLEFLIYFQGNSAPDKSGLPSDRFSAERTGGSVSTLTIQRTQQEDSAVYLCASSGQGGNTIYFGEGSWLTVV.